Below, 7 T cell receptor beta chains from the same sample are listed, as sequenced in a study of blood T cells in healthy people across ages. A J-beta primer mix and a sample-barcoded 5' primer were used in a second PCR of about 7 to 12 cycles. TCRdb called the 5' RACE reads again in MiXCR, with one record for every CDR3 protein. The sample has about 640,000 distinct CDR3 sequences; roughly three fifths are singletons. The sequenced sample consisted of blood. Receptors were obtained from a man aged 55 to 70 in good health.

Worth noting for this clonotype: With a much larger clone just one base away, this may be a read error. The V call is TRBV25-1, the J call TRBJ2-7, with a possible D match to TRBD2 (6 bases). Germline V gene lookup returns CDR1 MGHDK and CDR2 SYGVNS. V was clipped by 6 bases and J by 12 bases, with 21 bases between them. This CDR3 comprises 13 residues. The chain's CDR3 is CASSPSGQETRYF. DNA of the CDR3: TGTGCCAGCAGCCCGAGCGGGCAAGAGACCCGGTACTTC.

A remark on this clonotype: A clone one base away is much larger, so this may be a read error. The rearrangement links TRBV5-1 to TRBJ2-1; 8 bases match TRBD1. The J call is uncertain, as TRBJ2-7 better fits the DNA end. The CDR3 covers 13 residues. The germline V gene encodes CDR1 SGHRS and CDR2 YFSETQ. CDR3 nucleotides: TGCGCCAGCAACTTTACAGGGGGCTACGAGCAGTACTTC. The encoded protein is CASNFTGGYEQYF.

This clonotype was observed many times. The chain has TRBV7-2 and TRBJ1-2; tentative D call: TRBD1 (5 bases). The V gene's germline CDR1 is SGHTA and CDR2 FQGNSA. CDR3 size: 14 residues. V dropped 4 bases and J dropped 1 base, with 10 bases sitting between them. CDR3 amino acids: CASSSDRLNYGYTF. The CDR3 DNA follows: TGTGCCAGCAGCTCCGACAGACTTAACTATGGCTACACCTTC.

For the CDR3, the DNA is TGTGCCAGCAGTTTGGGGAGTTTGGGCTACGAGCAGTACTTC. Protein product: CASSLGSLGYEQYF. The chain is built from TRBV28 and TRBJ2-7; tentative D call: TRBD2 (5 bases). CDR1 and CDR2 from the germline V gene are MDHEN and SYDVKM. V was trimmed by 3 bases and J by 3 bases, leaving 12 bases between them. CDR3 length: 14 amino acids.

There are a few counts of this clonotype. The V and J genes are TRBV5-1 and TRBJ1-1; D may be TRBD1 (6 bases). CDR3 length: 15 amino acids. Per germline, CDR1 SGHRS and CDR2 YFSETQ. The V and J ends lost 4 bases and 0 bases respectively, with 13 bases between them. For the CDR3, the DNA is TGCGCCAGCAGCCTCCAAGCAGGGGTGAACACTGAAGCTTTCTTT. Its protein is CASSLQAGVNTEAFF.

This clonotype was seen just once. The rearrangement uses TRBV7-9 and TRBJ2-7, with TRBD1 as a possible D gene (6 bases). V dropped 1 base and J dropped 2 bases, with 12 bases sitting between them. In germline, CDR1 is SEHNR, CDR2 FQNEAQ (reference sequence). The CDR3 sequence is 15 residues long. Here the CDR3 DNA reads TGTGCCAGCAGCTTAGATCAGGGGTCGGCCTACGAGCAGTACTTC. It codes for CASSLDQGSAYEQYF. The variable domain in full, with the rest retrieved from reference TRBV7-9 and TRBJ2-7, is DTGVSQNPRHKITKRGQNVTFRCDPISEHNRLYWYRQTLGQGPEFLTYFQNEAQLEKSRLLSDRFSAERPKGSFSTLEIQRTEQGDSAMYLCASSLDQGSAYEQYFGPGTRLTVT.

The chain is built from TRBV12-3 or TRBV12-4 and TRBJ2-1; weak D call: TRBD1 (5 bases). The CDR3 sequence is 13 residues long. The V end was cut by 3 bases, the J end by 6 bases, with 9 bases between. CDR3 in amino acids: CASSFFRGNEQFF. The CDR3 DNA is TGTGCCAGCAGTTTTTTTAGGGGCAATGAGCAGTTCTTC.